This TCR beta chain was sequenced in a study of OX40 agonist ivuxolimab in advanced cancers. Study-level findings and limits: The 0.1-3.0 mg/kg partial responders had among the lowest clonal expansion. Expanded peripheral T cells had an undetermined antigen specificity.

On this clone: Its antigen is undetermined.

Sequenced by immunoSEQ multiplex PCR; TCRdb stores in-frame clones only, minus some. The table has more than 55,000 clones, approximately 90% seen once. V shed 2 bases and J shed 1 base, with 8 bases lying between them. Germline CDR1 LNHDA, CDR2 SQIVND (reference sequence). There are 14 residues in the CDR3. V gene TRBV19 combines with J gene TRBJ1-1; maybe TRBD1 (5 bases). This clonotype was obtained from an adult with an advanced solid tumor such as melanoma, head and neck, liver or kidney cancer. The starting material was CD4+ or CD8+ T cells sorted from blood, obtained in a trial of the OX40 agonist ivuxolimab. CDR3 region: CASSIQGPNTEAFF. CDR3 nucleotide sequence: TGTGCCAGTAGTATACAGGGACCGAACACTGAAGCTTTCTTT.